One and the same sample provided the 24 T cell receptor beta chains below, sequenced in a study of cytomegalovirus exposure and HLA in healthy donors (dated 2017 in TCRdb). The method was the immunoSEQ multiplex PCR assay. TCRdb re-hosts the immuneACCESS table, in-frame sequences only. Its copies lack some clones; in the studies checked, an unresolved V gene accounts for under half of them, and the cause for the rest is not known. The sample has about 130,000 clones on record, about 91% of them singletons. The ten biggest clones cover about 10% of the sample. Sequenced: PBMCs. All receptors come from a woman in her late teens or twenties in good health and CMV-seropositive.

This clone was seen a single time. V and J are TRBV28 and TRBJ2-3; a weak D match, TRBD2 (6 bases). The germline gives CDR1 MDHEN, CDR2 SYDVKM. The V and J ends lost 8 bases and 6 bases respectively, with 18 bases between them. This CDR3 has 14 residues. The CDR3: CASLPGGILDTQYF. CDR3 DNA sequence: TGTGCCAGCCTCCCCGGAGGGATTCTGGATACGCAGTATTTT.

J is TRBJ1-3 and V is TRBV4-1; D is ambiguous. The CDR3 has 17 residues. V was trimmed by 4 bases and J by 2 bases, leaving 18 bases between them. The germline V gene encodes CDR1 MGHRA and CDR2 YSYEKL. The CDR3 bases are TGCGCCAGCAGCCTCCATTCGACGGGGTCGGCTGGAAACACCATATATTTT. It encodes CASSLHSTGSAGNTIYF.

The rearrangement links TRBV15 to TRBJ1-1; 9 bases fit TRBD1. The germline CDR1 and CDR2 sequences are LNHNV and YYDKDF (reference sequence). CDR3 length: 14 residues. The V and J ends lost 3 bases and 6 bases, in that order; junction bases with no gene match: 5. The CDR3 DNA is TGTGCCACCAGCAGGTGGGGACAGGGATCTGAAGCTTTCTTT. The encoded protein is CATSRWGQGSEAFF. Variable domain in full (rest from reference TRBV15 and TRBJ1-1): DAMVIQNPRYQVTQFGKPVTLSCSQTLNHNVMYWYQQKSSQAPKLLFHYYDKDFNNEADTPDNFQSRRPNTSFCFLDIRSPGLGDTAMYLCATSRWGQGSEAFFGQGTRLTVV.

V is TRBV6-5 and J is TRBJ2-7; D not resolved. Germline V CDR1 and CDR2: MNHEY, SVGAGI. V was shortened by 3 bases and J by 5 bases, with 14 bases between the two germline ends. This CDR3 is 14 amino acids long. CDR3 amino acids: CASSYSSRANEQYF. CDR3 coding DNA: TGTGCCAGCAGTTATTCGAGCCGCGCAAACGAGCAGTACTTC.

This clone came up once. The chain joins TRBV28 to TRBJ2-7; unclear D gene. Trimming removed 3 bases from V and 2 bases from J, with 11 bases in between. There are 14 residues in the CDR3. CDR1 and CDR2 (germline): MDHEN, SYDVKM. The CDR3 DNA is TGTGCCAGCAGTTTGGTGAAATTAGCCTACGAGCAGTACTTC. It translates to CASSLVKLAYEQYF.

This clone showed up just once. V usage is TRBV4-2 and J usage is TRBJ2-3; D gene ambiguous. CDR1 and CDR2 (germline): LGHNA, YNFKEQ. This CDR3 is 17 amino acids long. The V gene lost 0 bases and the J gene lost 6 bases, with 19 bases spanning the gap. CDR3: CASSQDWAQRSGDTQYF. CDR3 DNA: TGTGCCAGCAGCCAAGATTGGGCTCAGAGAAGTGGCGATACGCAGTATTTT.

In regard to this clone: At one of its ends the junction is not consistent with the germline gene, which may arise from a read error. V gene TRBV29-1 combines with J gene TRBJ2-5; D is unresolved. Germline CDR1 reads SQVTM; CDR2 reads ANQGSEA. The CDR3 is 13 amino acids. As DNA, the CDR3 is TGCAGCGTTGAAGTGTCGTACCAAGAGGCCCAGTACTTC. It codes for CSVEVSYQEAQYF.

Written as DNA, the CDR3 is TGTGCCAGCAGCTCACGGGGGCGGGGGCAGCAGTATTTT. As protein: CASSSRGRGQQYF. V is TRBV7-2 and J is TRBJ2-3; a possible D gene is TRBD2 (7 bases). CDR1 is SGHTA and CDR2 is FQGNSA in the germline V gene. V lost 4 bases to trimming and J lost 11 bases, with 16 bases between them. This CDR3 region has 13 residues.

CDR3 nucleotide sequence: TGTGCCAGCAGCCGGGACAGCGGCTATGGCTACACCTTC. Protein product: CASSRDSGYGYTF. J is TRBJ1-2 and V is TRBV18; 7 nucleotides match TRBD1. Trimming cost V 8 bases and J 4 bases; bases outside gene matches: 7. The CDR3 sequence is 13 residues long. Germline V gene lookup returns CDR1 KGHSH and CDR2 LQKENI.

The count of this clone is one. The rearrangement joins TRBV10-1 to TRBJ1-1, with 7 bases lining up with TRBD1. Germline CDR1 and CDR2: WNHNN and SYGVQD (reference sequence). The CDR3 runs to 15 residues. Trimming cost V 4 bases and J 1 base; bases outside gene matches: 6. In DNA form, the CDR3 reads TGCGCCAGCAGTGCGGCCAGGGGGGCGAACACTGAAGCTTTCTTT. Translation: CASSAARGANTEAFF.

This clone was observed a few times. The rearrangement uses TRBV10-3 and TRBJ2-7, with TRBD2 as a possible D gene (6 bases). CDR1 ENHRY and CDR2 SYGVKD come from the germline V gene. The CDR3 is 14 amino acids. With 0 bases removed from V and 7 bases from J, the gap between germline ends came to 13 bases. The CDR3 bases are TGTGCCATCAGTGAGTCACTAGCTTCTGAAGAGCAGTACTTC. Its protein product is CAISESLASEEQYF.

This clone has a single count. The chain uses TRBV9 and TRBJ1-1; D is unclear. The V and J ends lost 4 bases and 1 base respectively, with 11 bases between them. From germline, CDR1 is SGDLS and CDR2 YYNGEE. The CDR3 length is 14 residues. The CDR3 reads CASSPPGGNTEAFF. The CDR3 DNA reads TGTGCCAGCAGCCCTCCGGGTGGGAACACTGAAGCTTTCTTT. Looking up the rest from reference TRBV9 and TRBJ1-1 gives the full variable domain: DSGVTQTPKHLITATGQRVTLRCSPRSGDLSVYWYQQSLDQGLQFLIQYYNGEERAKGNILERFSAQQFPDLHSELNLSSLELGDSALYFCASSPPGGNTEAFFGQGTRLTVV.

The chain recombines TRBV28 with TRBJ2-7; tentative D call: TRBD1 (5 bases). This CDR3 spans 14 amino acids. The germline gives CDR1 MDHEN, CDR2 SYDVKM. The germline V and J ends were trimmed by 3 bases and 2 bases, with 11 bases remaining between them. The CDR3 DNA is TGTGCCAGCAGTTTGGGCAGGGCAACCTACGAGCAGTACTTC. Its protein product is CASSLGRATYEQYF.

The rearrangement uses TRBV28 and TRBJ1-2; 7 bases map to TRBD1. CDR3 size: 14 residues. The germline V gene has CDR1 MDHEN and CDR2 SYDVKM. Losses at the gene ends were 3 bases for V and 8 bases for J; bases not matched to a gene: 9. CDR3 nucleotide sequence: TGTGCCAGCAGTTTTGACGACAGGGCTGGCGGCTACACCTTC. Its protein is CASSFDDRAGGYTF.

The chain couples TRBV6-1 to TRBJ2-7; D is perhaps TRBD2 (5 bases). V lost 6 bases to trimming and J lost 3 bases, with 12 bases between them. The germline V gene has CDR1 MNHNS and CDR2 SASEGT. This CDR3 comprises 13 residues. The CDR3 protein is CASRGPGSYEQYF. DNA of the CDR3: TGTGCCAGCAGGGGTCCGGGAAGCTACGAGCAGTACTTC.

V usage is TRBV4-1 and J usage is TRBJ2-7, with 10 positions matching TRBD2. The CDR3 runs to 17 residues. J was trimmed by 2 bases and V by 2 bases; bases with no gene match: 9. From germline, CDR1 is MGHRA and CDR2 YSYEKL. The DNA for the CDR3 is TGCGCCAGCAGCCAAACTCCACTAGCGGGGCCTACCTACGAGCAGTACTTC. Protein: CASSQTPLAGPTYEQYF.

The table lists this clone with a few counts. The chain recombines TRBV6-5 with TRBJ1-5; the match to TRBD1 covers 7 bases. Germline V gives CDR1 MNHEY, CDR2 SVGAGI. The junction had 6 bases not matched to a gene; V was cut back by 6 bases and J by 1 base. The CDR3 covers 15 residues. The CDR3, as DNA: TGTGCCAGCAGACGGGACAGCCAAAGCAATCAGCCCCAGCATTTT. It encodes CASRRDSQSNQPQHF.

This clone was picked up one time. The chain recombines TRBV4-1 with TRBJ1-4, with 10 bases matching TRBD1. Germline lookup yields CDR1 MGHRA and CDR2 YSYEKL. The V gene end was trimmed by 4 bases and the J gene end by 6 bases; junction bases not matched to a gene: 5. The CDR3 consists of 15 residues. Here the CDR3 DNA reads TGCGCCAGCAGCCTGGGGACAGGGGATCATGAAAAACTGTTTTTT. Its translation: CASSLGTGDHEKLFF.

J is TRBJ1-2 and V is TRBV2; 8 positions agree with TRBD1. The ends lost 6 bases at V and 5 bases at J; junction bases unmatched: 5. CDR3 length equals 13 residues. CDR1 SNHLY and CDR2 FYNNEI come from the germline V gene. CDR3 DNA: TGTGCCAGCAGCAGGGGGCAGGAATATGGCTACACCTTC. Translating it yields CASSRGQEYGYTF.

V is TRBV19 and J is TRBJ2-7; TRBD1 aligns across 8 bases. Germline V gene data show CDR1 as LNHDA and CDR2 as SQIVND (reference sequence). This CDR3 has 15 amino acids. Trimming at V came to 1 base and at J to 3 bases, leaving 5 bases not matched to a gene. The CDR3, as DNA: TGTGCCAGTAGTATAGTAGGACAGGGTAGCTACGAGCAGTACTTC. Its translation is CASSIVGQGSYEQYF.

The V gene is TRBV10-3, the J gene TRBJ1-1; possible D gene TRBD1, 6 bases. V gave up 7 bases and J gave up 3 bases, with 15 bases separating them. There are 14 residues in the CDR3. Per germline, CDR1 ENHRY and CDR2 SYGVKD. The CDR3 DNA reads as TGTGCCATCAACCATGGGGGGGCGTACACTGAAGCTTTCTTT. Protein sequence: CAINHGGAYTEAFF.

This clone appeared once. J is TRBJ2-7 and V is TRBV6-5; D gene unclear. Looked up from germline, CDR1 is MNHEY and CDR2 is SVGAGI. The V gene lost 6 bases and the J gene lost 6 bases, with 15 bases spanning the gap. CDR3 length: 13 amino acids. CDR3 amino acids: CASRASQNLEQYF. DNA for the CDR3: TGTGCCAGCAGGGCCAGTCAAAACCTCGAGCAGTACTTC.

In this sample, this clone turned up a few times. This chain uses TRBV6-5 with TRBJ1-5; 11 bases line up with TRBD1. V was pared by 6 bases and J by 7 bases, with 8 bases of the junction left unmatched. Per germline, CDR1 MNHEY and CDR2 SVGAGI. CDR3 length: 15 amino acids. Here the CDR3 DNA reads TGTGCCAGCAGCCTCGGACAGGGGGCACGGCAGCCCCAGCATTTT. Its translation is CASSLGQGARQPQHF.

The chain joins TRBV5-4 to TRBJ2-7; 9 nucleotides line up with TRBD1. V was clipped by 4 bases and J by 12 bases; unmatched bases: 5. The germline V gene encodes CDR1 SGHNT and CDR2 YYREEE (reference sequence). This CDR3 comprises 11 residues. As DNA, the CDR3 is TGTGCCAGCAGCGGACAGGGGTCTGTGTACTTC. Translated, it gives CASSGQGSVYF.